This section outlines one T cell receptor beta chain sequence together with its context. Its antigen remains unidentified. One entry per CDR3 protein, called by TCRdb with MiXCR from the reads. The table has approximately 120,000 distinct CDR3 sequences, approximately 30% seen once. This sample is part of a study of T cell repertoires in cytomegalovirus infection. In the study overall: Recently described HLA-C-restricted plus well-studied HLA-B-restricted CMV epitopes were used. Matching HLA type, along with CMV infection, was indicated by public TCR beta signatures.

Germline CDR1 reads SGHVS; CDR2 reads FQNEAQ. Unmatched junction bases numbered 13, after V lost 5 bases and J lost 6 bases. This CDR3 has 17 residues. Study findings and constraints: The ex vivo response was dominated by HLA-C-restricted CMV-specific TCR beta clonotypes. Public TCR beta family frequency separated CMV-and-HLA carriers, including in an independent cohort.

The sequence was obtained from a human donor in good health (CMV status not recorded). Some clones in this sample may be carry-over from other donors' samples. This chain links TRBV7-8 with TRBJ1-1; 12 bases fit TRBD1. The material sequenced was CD8+ T cells from cultured PBMCs, taken from culture after CMV antigen stimulation. Here the CDR3 reads CASSGGTGGGGSAEAFF. The CDR3 DNA sequence: TGTGCCAGCAGCGGAGGGACAGGGGGCGGGGGTAGCGCTGAAGCTTTCTTT.